These 30 T cell receptor beta chains were sequenced from one sample in a study of shared clonotypes between healthy human individuals. The protocol was immunoSEQ multiplex PCR, while the TCRdb copy is restricted to in-frame clones and leaves out a portion. Seen here are about 2,100,000 clones, 93% observed once, and the top ten hold 1.5% to 2%. Naive CD8 cells lacked CD45RO, underwent positive selection for CCR7 and left out terminally differentiated effector memory CD45RA+ cells. Input material: naive CD8+ T cells from PBMCs. The source of these receptors is a man aged 18 to 29 in good health. Some clones in this sample may be carry-over from other donors' samples.

The chain carries TRBV27 and TRBJ2-1; D may correspond to TRBD1 or TRBD2 (5 bases each). Germline assignment: CDR1 MNHEY and CDR2 SMNVEV (reference sequence). V was trimmed by 4 bases and J by 6 bases, leaving 16 bases between them. CDR3 length: 15 amino acids. The CDR3 DNA sequence: TGTGCCAGCAGTTCCGGGACCCGGATACGCAATGAGCAGTTCTTC. It yields the protein CASSSGTRIRNEQFF.

The chain carries TRBV25-1 and TRBJ2-1, with a tentative D call TRBD2 (5 bases). The CDR3 extends over 17 amino acids. Germline-derived CDR1 and CDR2 are MGHDK and SYGVNS. The V end was cut by 1 base, the J end by 6 bases, with 19 bases between. CDR3 region: CASSESSGYYRGNEQFF. In nucleotides, the CDR3 is TGTGCCAGCAGTGAATCTAGTGGGTACTATCGGGGCAATGAGCAGTTCTTC.

The chain employs TRBV19 and TRBJ1-2, with D possibly matching TRBD1 (5 bases). The germline V gene has CDR1 LNHDA and CDR2 SQIVND (reference sequence). This CDR3 has 14 residues. Trimming left V 3 bases short and J 4 bases short, with 12 bases between. CDR3 protein: CASSMGGTGYGYTF. CDR3 bases: TGTGCCAGTAGTATGGGAGGGACTGGCTATGGCTACACCTTC. Supplemented by reference TRBV19 and TRBJ1-2, the full variable domain reads DGGITQSPKYLFRKEGQNVTLSCEQNLNHDAMYWYRQDPGQGLRLIYYSQIVNDFQKGDIAEGYSVSREKKESFPLTVTSAQKNPTAFYLCASSMGGTGYGYTFGSGTRLTVV.

This chain uses TRBV6-1 with TRBJ2-2, with D perhaps TRBD1 (5 bases). Trimming shortened V by 6 bases and J by 6 bases, and 14 bases separated the two germline ends. The CDR3 has 14 residues. Germline-derived CDR1 and CDR2 are MNHNS and SASEGT. CDR3 DNA: TGTGCCAGCAGGGGCGGCCCCAGGGCCGGGGAGCTGTTTTTT. Amino acids: CASRGGPRAGELFF.

The chain is built from TRBV7-2 and TRBJ2-1; D possibly corresponds to TRBD2 (6 bases). The CDR3 length is 15 residues. Germline loops: CDR1 SGHTA, CDR2 FQGNSA. The V gene lost 5 bases and the J gene lost 6 bases, with 17 bases spanning the gap. The CDR3 region has the DNA TGTGCCAGCAGCCCGGTGGTTGCTAGCGTCAATGAGCAGTTCTTC. This gives the protein CASSPVVASVNEQFF.

CDR3 region: CASSVESAPRNTIYF. The CDR3 region has the DNA TGTGCCAGCAGCGTAGAGTCGGCACCGAGAAACACCATATATTTT. This chain joins TRBV9 and TRBJ1-3; D is unresolved. V dropped 0 bases and J dropped 5 bases, with 12 bases sitting between them. This CDR3 region has 15 residues. Per germline, CDR1 SGDLS and CDR2 YYNGEE.

To note about this clone: The sample has other DNA sequences that encode this CDR3 too. The V gene is TRBV27, the J gene TRBJ1-1; the D gene is possibly TRBD1 (5 bases). V lost 3 bases and J lost 7, with 6 bases in between. Germline CDR1 reads MNHEY; CDR2 reads SMNVEV (reference sequence). CDR3 size: 11 residues. The CDR3 loop reads CASSFGGEAFF. The CDR3 DNA reads TGTGCCAGCAGTTTTGGGGGTGAAGCTTTCTTT.

The chain links TRBV7-9 to TRBJ2-1; 12 bases align to TRBD2. The CDR3 spans 18 residues. CDR1 is SEHNR, CDR2 FQNEAQ, per germline (reference sequence). J lost 7 bases, V lost 4 bases, and 14 bases had no gene match. The CDR3 is CASSSAVRLAGVWNEQFF. The CDR3 nucleotides are TGTGCCAGCAGCTCGGCCGTGAGACTAGCGGGAGTATGGAATGAGCAGTTCTTC.

V and J are TRBV9 and TRBJ1-5; D remains ambiguous. CDR3 length equals 17 residues. The germline V gene has CDR1 SGDLS and CDR2 YYNGEE. With 1 base removed from V and 6 bases from J, the gap between germline ends came to 20 bases. The CDR3 reads CASSVCHLFPGCQPQHF. CDR3 nucleotide sequence: TGTGCCAGCAGCGTATGCCATTTGTTCCCGGGGTGTCAGCCCCAGCATTTT.

Points on this clone: Different DNA sequences within this sample yield the same CDR3. The chain is built from TRBV4-1 and TRBJ2-7, with 7 positions matching TRBD1. The CDR3 consists of 13 residues. Trimming at V came to 0 bases and at J to 6 bases, leaving 2 bases not matched to a gene. Germline CDR1 is MGHRA and CDR2 is YSYEKL. The CDR3 sequence is CASSQDRGSEQYF. The DNA for the CDR3 is TGCGCCAGCAGCCAAGACAGGGGGAGCGAGCAGTACTTC.

The table lists this clone with a count of one. The V call is TRBV5-1, the J call TRBJ2-7; D is ambiguous. The CDR3 has 12 residues. Germline CDR1 reads SGHRS; CDR2 reads YFSETQ. The V gene lost 2 bases and the J gene lost 6 bases, with 9 bases spanning the gap. The CDR3 nucleotides are TGCGCCAGCAGCTTCGATTCAGTCGAGCAGTACTTC. Translating gives CASSFDSVEQYF.

The chain employs TRBV11-2 and TRBJ2-5; possibly TRBD1 for D (5 bases). CDR3 length: 14 amino acids. The germline V gene encodes CDR1 SGHAT and CDR2 FQNNGV. The V gene lost 5 bases and the J gene lost 2 bases, with 12 bases spanning the gap. CDR3 sequence reads: CASSQTTVQETQYF. DNA for the CDR3: TGTGCCAGCAGCCAAACGACAGTGCAAGAGACCCAGTACTTC.

The chain combines TRBV7-8 with TRBJ1-5; 9 bases fit TRBD1. With 5 bases clipped from V and 6 bases from J, the junction kept 8 bases outside the gene matches. This CDR3 spans 15 amino acids. The V gene's germline CDR1 is SGHVS and CDR2 FQNEAQ. CDR3 loop: CASSPWGQGFQPQHF. DNA for the CDR3: TGTGCCAGCAGCCCCTGGGGACAGGGATTTCAGCCCCAGCATTTT.

J is TRBJ2-7 and V is TRBV11-2; D remains ambiguous. The CDR3 length is 14 residues. The germline V gene encodes CDR1 SGHAT and CDR2 FQNNGV. With 5 bases removed from V and 7 bases from J, the gap between germline ends came to 18 bases. The CDR3 spells CASSPRTVVGEQYF. The CDR3, as DNA: TGTGCCAGCAGCCCCCGGACGGTGGTCGGGGAGCAGTACTTC.

This chain links TRBV28 with TRBJ2-1; 10 bases are shared with TRBD2. Germline V gene sequence: CDR1 MDHEN, CDR2 SYDVKM. The V segment lost 8 bases and the J segment 2 bases; nucleotides outside the gene matches: 6. The CDR3 consists of 15 residues. CDR3: CASGKREGTYNEQFF. DNA of the CDR3: TGTGCCAGCGGAAAGCGGGAGGGCACCTACAATGAGCAGTTCTTC. Full variable domain (outside the CDR3, taken from reference TRBV28 and TRBJ2-1): DVKVTQSSRYLVKRTGEKVFLECVQDMDHENMFWYRQDPGLGLRLIYFSYDVKMKEKGDIPEGYSVSREKKERFSLILESASTNQTSMYLCASGKREGTYNEQFFGPGTRLTVL.

V is TRBV5-6 and J is TRBJ2-7, with TRBD2 matching over 14 bases. Losses at the gene ends were 4 bases for V and 3 bases for J; bases not matched to a gene: 6. The CDR3 totals 16 residues. Looked up from germline, CDR1 is SGHDT and CDR2 is YYEEEE. This CDR3 is CASSPGTSGRGYEQYF. As DNA, the CDR3 is TGTGCCAGCAGCCCCGGGACTAGCGGGAGAGGCTACGAGCAGTACTTC.

CDR3 nucleotides: TGTGCCAGCACCCCGACGGCGCTCGGGGAGCTGTTTTTT. Its protein product is CASTPTALGELFF. This chain uses TRBV27 with TRBJ2-2; D is uncertain. The CDR3 consists of 13 residues. The germline V gene has CDR1 MNHEY and CDR2 SMNVEV (reference sequence). V lost 7 bases and J lost 7, with 13 bases in between.

This clone was found once. The V gene is TRBV19, the J gene TRBJ2-7; D ambiguous. Germline V gene sequence: CDR1 LNHDA, CDR2 SQIVND (reference sequence). The V and J ends lost 5 bases and 7 bases respectively, with 15 bases between them. This CDR3 region has 13 residues. CDR3 in amino acids: CASSPGHLWEQYF. CDR3 nucleotide sequence: TGTGCCAGTAGTCCCGGGCACCTCTGGGAGCAGTACTTC.

The genes are TRBV6-5 and TRBJ2-7, with 8 bases that match TRBD1. Germline lookup yields CDR1 MNHEY and CDR2 SVGAGI. This CDR3 region has 14 residues. With V trimmed by 6 bases and J by 3 bases, 7 bases remained unmatched. CDR3 coding DNA: TGTGCCAGCAGCCAGGACAGGGCGGTCTACGAGCAGTACTTC. Translated, it gives CASSQDRAVYEQYF.

A remark on this clone: This sample includes further DNA sequences coding for the same CDR3. This chain joins TRBV27 and TRBJ1-3; D might be TRBD1 (5 bases). V was cut by 2 bases and J by 4 bases, with 12 bases left in between. The V gene's germline CDR1 is MNHEY and CDR2 SMNVEV (reference sequence). This CDR3 has 15 amino acids. The CDR3 loop is CASSLNRGSGNTIYF. CDR3 nucleotide sequence: TGTGCCAGCAGTTTAAATCGGGGGAGCGGAAACACCATATATTTT.

The chain couples TRBV29-1 to TRBJ2-5; D tentatively fits TRBD1 or TRBD2 (5 bases each). The J call may not be correct, given that the DNA end is closer to TRBJ2-7. In germline, CDR1 is SQVTM, CDR2 ANQGSEA. The CDR3 consists of 14 residues. Written as DNA, the CDR3 is TGCAGCGTTCCCGCGCCAGGGAGTCTATACGAGCAGTACTTC. This encodes CSVPAPGSLYEQYF.

The chain couples TRBV19 to TRBJ1-5, with D perhaps TRBD1 (5 bases). Trimming shortened V by 7 bases and J by 7 bases, and 29 bases separated the two germline ends. Germline assignment: CDR1 LNHDA and CDR2 SQIVND (reference sequence). The CDR3 is made up of 18 amino acids. The CDR3 DNA reads TGTGCCAGTACCGGGGGGTCGGTGGGGGAATCTGTGGTCCAGCCCCAGCATTTT. It codes for CASTGGSVGESVVQPQHF.

J is TRBJ2-2 and V is TRBV4-1; TRBD2 agrees at 8 bases. From germline, CDR1 is MGHRA and CDR2 YSYEKL. The CDR3 loop spans 15 amino acids. The junction had 2 bases not matched to a gene; V was cut back by 4 bases and J by 1 base. CDR3 DNA: TGCGCCAGCAGCCGGGCGGGAGGGAACACCGGGGAGCTGTTTTTT. It yields the protein CASSRAGGNTGELFF.

Here the CDR3 reads CASSFSRGYSGELFF. In DNA form, the CDR3 reads TGTGCCAGCAGTTTTTCCCGAGGATATTCCGGGGAGCTGTTTTTT. This chain links TRBV27 with TRBJ2-2; D ambiguous. V was clipped by 3 bases and J by 6 bases, with 14 bases between them. The germline V gene encodes CDR1 MNHEY and CDR2 SMNVEV (reference sequence). There are 15 residues in the CDR3.

This clone was detected once. This chain connects TRBV7-9 to TRBJ1-2; possible D gene TRBD1, 5 bases. Germline CDR1 reads SEHNR; CDR2 reads FQNEAQ (reference sequence). The V and J ends lost 4 bases and 6 bases respectively, with 18 bases between them. CDR3 length equals 15 residues. This CDR3 reads CASSSLSRAFDGYTF. CDR3 in DNA: TGTGCCAGCAGCTCCTTGAGCAGGGCTTTTGATGGCTACACCTTC.

J is TRBJ1-2 and V is TRBV29-1; a weak D match, TRBD1 (5 bases). This CDR3 is built from 12 residues. V lost 6 bases and J 3 bases, leaving 11 bases between the germline ends. Germline assignment: CDR1 SQVTM and CDR2 ANQGSEA. For the CDR3, the DNA is TGCAGCGTGACCGGGGGGGACTATGGCTACACCTTC. It translates to CSVTGGDYGYTF.

V gene TRBV27 combines with J gene TRBJ2-3; a possible D gene is TRBD2 (6 bases). Trimming stripped 5 bases from V and 6 bases from J, with 21 bases between. This CDR3 has 16 residues. Germline V lookup: CDR1 MNHEY, CDR2 SMNVEV (reference sequence). CDR3 loop: CASSELGTPFSDTQYF. The DNA of the CDR3 is TGTGCCAGCAGTGAACTCGGGACTCCTTTCAGCGATACGCAGTATTTT.

The chain couples TRBV5-1 to TRBJ2-3, with D perhaps matching TRBD1 (6 bases). Germline V gene sequence: CDR1 SGHRS, CDR2 YFSETQ. The CDR3 runs to 15 residues. V was cut by 0 bases and J by 4 bases, with 12 bases left in between. The CDR3 sequence: CASSLEGGVSDTQYF. The CDR3 DNA reads TGCGCCAGCAGCTTGGAAGGGGGAGTGTCAGATACGCAGTATTTT.

The gene calls are TRBV6-5 and TRBJ2-7; 7 bases agree with TRBD1. The CDR3 runs to 16 residues. Trimming at V came to 0 bases and at J to 1 base, leaving 6 bases not matched to a gene. CDR1 and CDR2 (germline): MNHEY, SVGAGI. CDR3 loop: CASSYSAGTESYEQYF. The CDR3 nucleotides read TGTGCCAGCAGTTACTCTGCTGGGACAGAATCCTACGAGCAGTACTTC.

This CDR3 is CASSLPLSGRRASDIDTQYF. DNA of the CDR3: TGTGCCAGCAGTTTACCTCTTAGCGGGAGGCGAGCCAGTGACATAGATACGCAGTATTTT. This chain joins TRBV28 and TRBJ2-3; the match to TRBD2 covers 10 bases. The CDR3 spans 20 residues. J gave up 5 bases and V 2 bases, and 19 bases lay outside the gene matches. Germline lookup yields CDR1 MDHEN and CDR2 SYDVKM.